This note documents a single T cell receptor beta chain sequence. The antigen is undetermined. Using immunoSEQ multiplex PCR, the repertoire was profiled, and TCRdb retains in-frame clones only, with some absent. The table lists 2 million to 2.5 million clones, under 95% of them singletons, with roughly 0.34% in the top ten. The entry originates in a study of shared clonotypes between healthy human individuals. V was clipped by 6 bases and J by 0 bases; unmatched bases: 13. The CDR3 is 19 residues long. The V gene's germline CDR1 is MNHEY and CDR2 SMNVEV (reference sequence). The study's findings and limits: Naive subsets tended to show greater estimated richness than memory subsets. Sequencing depth was a factor that was expected to affect clonotype sharing among donors.

Study donors comprised healthy, HIV-negative adults devoid of recent acute infection or vaccination. This sequence was found in a man younger than 30 in good health. Some clones in this sample may be carry-over from other donors' samples. V and J are TRBV27 and TRBJ2-6, with 8 bases that match TRBD2. Material: naive CD4+ T cells from PBMCs. Subset indicated: CD45RA+ positively selected. CDR3 protein: CASSNHRGGFLSGANVLTF. The CDR3 region has the DNA TGTGCCAGCAGCAACCACCGGGGGGGATTCCTCTCTGGGGCCAACGTCCTGACTTTC.